This T cell receptor (beta chain) was captured by sequencing in a study of regulatory T cells in long-lasting Graves disease. Study results and limitations: Newly diagnosed patients shared 850 to 1,000 public clonotypes; persistent patients shared approximately 2,700.

The germline V gene has CDR1 SEHNR and CDR2 FQNEAQ (reference sequence). The CDR3 is 18 residues long. The trim removed 1 base at V and 3 bases at J, leaving 8 bases unmatched. Time point: newly diagnosed GD, antithyroid drugs for less than 3 months. From RNA extracted from PBMCs, the TCR library was made. Assembly of TCR beta libraries relied on iRepertoire HTBI primers together with Arm-PCR of CDR3 regions. MiXCR, run by TCRdb on the multiplex PCR reads, gives a single entry per CDR3 protein. The profile shows 400,000 to 450,000 distinct CDR3 sequences, around 15% of them singletons. This clonotype was recorded a few times. Its specificity is unknown. This sample also belongs to another study, concerning T cells in Graves' hyperthyroidism and ophthalmopathy.

The receptor was derived from a woman aged 25 to 39 with Graves disease. The chain employs TRBV7-9 and TRBJ1-4, with 10 bases that match TRBD1. Source: peripheral blood mononuclear cells (PBMCs), taken at new diagnosis, from a patient treated with antithyroid drugs. As DNA, the CDR3 is TGTGCCAGCAGCTTAGGGCGGACAGGGGGAATGGCTAATGAAAAACTGTTTTTT. Its translation: CASSLGRTGGMANEKLFF.